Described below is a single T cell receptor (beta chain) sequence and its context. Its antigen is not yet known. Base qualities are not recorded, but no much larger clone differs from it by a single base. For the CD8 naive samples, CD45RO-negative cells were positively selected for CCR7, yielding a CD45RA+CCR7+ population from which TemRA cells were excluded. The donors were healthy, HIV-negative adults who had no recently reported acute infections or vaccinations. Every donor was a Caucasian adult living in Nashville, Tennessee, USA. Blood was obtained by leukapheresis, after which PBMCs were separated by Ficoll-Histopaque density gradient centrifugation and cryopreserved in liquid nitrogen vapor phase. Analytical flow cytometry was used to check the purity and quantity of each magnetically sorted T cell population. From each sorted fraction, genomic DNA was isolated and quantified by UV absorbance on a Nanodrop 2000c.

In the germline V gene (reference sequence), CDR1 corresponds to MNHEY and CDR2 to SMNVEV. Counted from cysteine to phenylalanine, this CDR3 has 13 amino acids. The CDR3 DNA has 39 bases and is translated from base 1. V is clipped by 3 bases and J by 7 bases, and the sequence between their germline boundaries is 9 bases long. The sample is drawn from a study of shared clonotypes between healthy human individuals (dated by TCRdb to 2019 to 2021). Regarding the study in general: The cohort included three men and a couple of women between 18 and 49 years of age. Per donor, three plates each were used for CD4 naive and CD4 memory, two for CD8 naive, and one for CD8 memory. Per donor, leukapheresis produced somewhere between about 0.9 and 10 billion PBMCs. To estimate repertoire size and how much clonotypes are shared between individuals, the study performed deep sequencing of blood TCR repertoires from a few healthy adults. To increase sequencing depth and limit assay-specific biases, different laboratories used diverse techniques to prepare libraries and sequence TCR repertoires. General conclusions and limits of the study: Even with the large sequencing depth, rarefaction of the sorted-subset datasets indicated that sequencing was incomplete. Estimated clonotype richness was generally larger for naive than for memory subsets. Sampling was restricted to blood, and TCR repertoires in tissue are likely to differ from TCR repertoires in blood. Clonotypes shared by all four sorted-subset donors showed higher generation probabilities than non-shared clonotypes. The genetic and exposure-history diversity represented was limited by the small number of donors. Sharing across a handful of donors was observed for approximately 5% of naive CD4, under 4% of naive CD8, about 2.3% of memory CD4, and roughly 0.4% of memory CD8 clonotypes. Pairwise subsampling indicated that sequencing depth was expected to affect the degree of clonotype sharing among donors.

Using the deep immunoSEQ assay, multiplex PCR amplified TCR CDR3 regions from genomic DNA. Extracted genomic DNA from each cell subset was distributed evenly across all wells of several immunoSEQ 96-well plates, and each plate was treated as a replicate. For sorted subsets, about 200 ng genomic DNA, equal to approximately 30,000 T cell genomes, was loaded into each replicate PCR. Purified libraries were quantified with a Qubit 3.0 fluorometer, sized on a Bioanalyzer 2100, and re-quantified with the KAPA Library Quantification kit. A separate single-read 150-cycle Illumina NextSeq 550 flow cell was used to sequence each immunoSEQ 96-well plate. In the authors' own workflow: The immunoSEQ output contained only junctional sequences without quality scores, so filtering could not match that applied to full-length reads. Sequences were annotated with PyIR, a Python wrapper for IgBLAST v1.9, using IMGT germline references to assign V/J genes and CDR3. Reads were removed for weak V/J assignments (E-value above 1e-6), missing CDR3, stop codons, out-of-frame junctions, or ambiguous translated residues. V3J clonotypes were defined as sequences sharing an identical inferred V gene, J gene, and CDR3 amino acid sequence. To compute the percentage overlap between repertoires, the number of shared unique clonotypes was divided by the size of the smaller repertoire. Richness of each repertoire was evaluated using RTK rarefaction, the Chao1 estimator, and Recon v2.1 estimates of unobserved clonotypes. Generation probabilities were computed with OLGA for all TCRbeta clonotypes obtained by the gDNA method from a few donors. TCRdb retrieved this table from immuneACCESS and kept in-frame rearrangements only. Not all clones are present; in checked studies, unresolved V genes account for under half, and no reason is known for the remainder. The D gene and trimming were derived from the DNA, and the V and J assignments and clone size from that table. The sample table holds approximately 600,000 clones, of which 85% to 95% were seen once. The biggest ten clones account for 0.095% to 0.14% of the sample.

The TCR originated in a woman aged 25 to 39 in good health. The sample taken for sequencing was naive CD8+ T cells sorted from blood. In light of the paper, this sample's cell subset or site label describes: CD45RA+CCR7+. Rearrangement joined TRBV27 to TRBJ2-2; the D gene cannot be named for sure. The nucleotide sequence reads TGTGCCAGCAGTTTGGCCACCGTCGGGGAGCTGTTTTTT. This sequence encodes CASSLATVGELFF.